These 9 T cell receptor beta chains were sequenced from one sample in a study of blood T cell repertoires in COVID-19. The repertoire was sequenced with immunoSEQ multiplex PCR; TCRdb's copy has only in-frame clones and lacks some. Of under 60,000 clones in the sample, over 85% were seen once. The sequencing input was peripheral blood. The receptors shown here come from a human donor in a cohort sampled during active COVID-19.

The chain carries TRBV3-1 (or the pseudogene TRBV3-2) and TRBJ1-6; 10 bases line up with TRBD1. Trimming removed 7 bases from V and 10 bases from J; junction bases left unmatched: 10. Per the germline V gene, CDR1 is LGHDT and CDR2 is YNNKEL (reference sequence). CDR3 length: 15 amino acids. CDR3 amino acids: CASKAFDRGQSPLHF. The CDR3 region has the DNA TGTGCCAGCAAGGCATTCGACAGGGGGCAGTCACCCCTCCACTTT.

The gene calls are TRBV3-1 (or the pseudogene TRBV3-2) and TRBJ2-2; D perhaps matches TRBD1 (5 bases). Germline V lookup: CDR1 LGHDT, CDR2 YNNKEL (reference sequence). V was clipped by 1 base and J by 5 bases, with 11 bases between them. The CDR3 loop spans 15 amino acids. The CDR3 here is CASSQGRVGTGELFF. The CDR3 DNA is TGTGCCAGCAGCCAAGGCAGGGTTGGAACCGGGGAGCTGTTTTTT.

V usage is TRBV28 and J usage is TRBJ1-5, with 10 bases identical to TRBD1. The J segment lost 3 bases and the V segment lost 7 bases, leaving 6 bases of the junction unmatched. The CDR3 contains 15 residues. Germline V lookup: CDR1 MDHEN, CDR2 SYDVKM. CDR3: CASTLGTGVNQPQHF. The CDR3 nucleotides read TGTGCCAGCACCCTGGGGACAGGGGTCAATCAGCCCCAGCATTTT.

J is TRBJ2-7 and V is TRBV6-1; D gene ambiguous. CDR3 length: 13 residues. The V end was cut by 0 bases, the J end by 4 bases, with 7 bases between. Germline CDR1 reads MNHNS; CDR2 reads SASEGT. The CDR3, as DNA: TGTGCCAGCAGTGAAGCCAAGGAGTACGAGCAGTACTTC. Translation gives CASSEAKEYEQYF.

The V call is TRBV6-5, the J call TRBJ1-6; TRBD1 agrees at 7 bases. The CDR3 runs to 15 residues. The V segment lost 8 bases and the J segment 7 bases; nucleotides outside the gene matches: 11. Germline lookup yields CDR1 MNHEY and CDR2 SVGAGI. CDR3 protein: CASRRTGALNSPLHF. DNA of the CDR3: TGTGCCAGCCGAAGAACAGGGGCATTAAATTCACCCCTCCACTTT.

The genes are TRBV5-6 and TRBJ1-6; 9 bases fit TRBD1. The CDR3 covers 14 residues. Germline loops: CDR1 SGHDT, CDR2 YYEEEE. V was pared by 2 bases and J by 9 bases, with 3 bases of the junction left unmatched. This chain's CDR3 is CASSFRGQGSPLHF. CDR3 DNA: TGTGCCAGCAGCTTTCGGGGACAGGGTTCACCCCTCCACTTT.

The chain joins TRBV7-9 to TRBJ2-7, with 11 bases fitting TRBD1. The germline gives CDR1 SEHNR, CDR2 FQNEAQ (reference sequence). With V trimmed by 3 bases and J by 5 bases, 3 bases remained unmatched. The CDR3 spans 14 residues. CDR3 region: CASSLGQGDHEQYV. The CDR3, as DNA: TGTGCCAGCAGCTTGGGACAGGGGGACCACGAGCAGTACGTC.

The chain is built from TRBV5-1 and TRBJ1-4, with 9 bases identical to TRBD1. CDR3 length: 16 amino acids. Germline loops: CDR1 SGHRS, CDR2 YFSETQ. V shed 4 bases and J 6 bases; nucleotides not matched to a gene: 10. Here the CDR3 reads CASSQRPGTGHEKLFF. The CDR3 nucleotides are TGCGCCAGCAGCCAACGGCCCGGGACAGGGCATGAAAAACTGTTTTTT.

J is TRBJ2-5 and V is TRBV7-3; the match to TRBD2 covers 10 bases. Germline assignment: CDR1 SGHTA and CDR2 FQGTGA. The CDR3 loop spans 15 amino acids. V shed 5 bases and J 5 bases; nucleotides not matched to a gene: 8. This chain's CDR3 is CASSLGLAEEETQYF. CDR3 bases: TGTGCCAGCAGCCTTGGACTAGCGGAGGAGGAGACCCAGTACTTC. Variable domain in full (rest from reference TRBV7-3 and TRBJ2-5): GAGVSQTPSNKVTEKGKYVELRCDPISGHTALYWYRQSLGQGPEFLIYFQGTGAADDSGLPNDRFFAVRPEGSVSTLKIQRTERGDSAVYLCASSLGLAEEETQYFGPGTRLLVL.